This T cell receptor (beta chain) is drawn from a study of OX40 agonist ivuxolimab in advanced cancers. For the study at large: The patients received agonistic anti-OX40 (CD134) antibody ivuxolimab. Study-level findings and limits: Among the nonresponders, some also had low normalized T-cell clonal expansion.

The length of the CDR3 is 16 residues. Germline CDR1 and CDR2: GTSNPN and SVGIG (reference sequence). V gave up 0 bases and J gave up 3 bases; unmatched junction bases: 7. Libraries were prepared by immunoSEQ multiplex PCR; TCRdb keeps only in-frame clonotypes and omits some of them. The table lists 70,000 to 95,000 clones, around 80% of them singletons. A remark on this clone: Its antigen remains unknown.

This sequence originates from an adult with an advanced solid tumor such as melanoma, head and neck, liver or kidney cancer. This sequence joins TRBV30 and TRBJ2-5; 10 bases align to TRBD2. Source: CD4+ or CD8+ T cells sorted from blood, taken in a trial of the OX40 agonist ivuxolimab. The DNA of the CDR3 is TGTGCCTGGAGTGTAATATTAGCGGGGGGAAAAGAGACCCAGTACTTC. Protein: CAWSVILAGGKETQYF.